One and the same sample provided the 20 T cell receptor beta chains below, sequenced in a study of PD-1 blockade in classical Hodgkin lymphoma. Autologous stem cell transplantation was followed by relapse in every patient, and brentuximab vedotin exposure varied. Assay used: immunoSEQ multiplex PCR; TCRdb lists only in-frame clones, some missing. The sample consists of 84,000 or so clones, roughly 91% of them appearing once. The sample here was peripheral blood mononuclear cells (PBMCs), taken before the second cycle of nivolumab. The receptors were sampled from a human donor with classical Hodgkin lymphoma.

This clone was found once. The rearrangement uses TRBV7-9 and TRBJ1-1, with D hard to call. The CDR3 sequence is 15 residues long. V gave up 0 bases and J gave up 2 bases, with 10 bases separating them. CDR1 is SEHNR and CDR2 is FQNEAQ in the germline V gene (reference sequence). The CDR3 loop is CASSLAEGDNTEAFF. CDR3 in DNA: TGTGCCAGCAGCTTAGCGGAAGGAGATAACACTGAAGCTTTCTTT. The whole variable domain, remainder taken from reference TRBV7-9 and TRBJ1-1, is DTGVSQNPRHKITKRGQNVTFRCDPISEHNRLYWYRQTLGQGPEFLTYFQNEAQLEKSRLLSDRFSAERPKGSFSTLEIQRTEQGDSAMYLCASSLAEGDNTEAFFGQGTRLTVV.

V usage is TRBV28 and J usage is TRBJ2-7, with 7 bases fitting TRBD1. This CDR3 contains 15 residues. Germline V gene data show CDR1 as MDHEN and CDR2 as SYDVKM. With 6 bases clipped from V and 2 bases from J, the junction kept 10 bases outside the gene matches. The CDR3 DNA sequence: TGTGCCAGCAGCCCTTTCGGGCAGGGGGCCTACGAGCAGTACTTC. This encodes CASSPFGQGAYEQYF.

This rearrangement joins TRBV7-9 to TRBJ2-5; TRBD2 matches 8 bases. The germline gives CDR1 SEHNR, CDR2 FQNEAQ (reference sequence). The CDR3 has 14 amino acids. V dropped 3 bases and J dropped 3; count of bases not matched to a gene: 3. CDR3 nucleotides: TGTGCCAGCAGCTTTTACGGGAGGGAAGAGACCCAGTACTTC. Its translation: CASSFYGREETQYF.

The chain is built from TRBV4-1 and TRBJ2-3; no clear D gene. Germline V gene data show CDR1 as MGHRA and CDR2 as YSYEKL. The CDR3 spans 16 residues. Trimming stripped 3 bases from V and 6 bases from J, with 19 bases between. The CDR3 region has the DNA TGCGCCAGCAGCCAGCCCTTCGAGGCAGGCCGGGATACGCAGTATTTT. Its translation is CASSQPFEAGRDTQYF.

This clone appeared a single time. This sequence joins TRBV2 and TRBJ1-6, with 9 nucleotides matching TRBD1. With V trimmed by 2 bases and J by 9 bases, 5 bases remained unmatched. Per germline, CDR1 SNHLY and CDR2 FYNNEI. The CDR3 loop spans 15 amino acids. CDR3 sequence reads: CASSELGQGFSPLHF. As DNA, the CDR3 is TGTGCCAGCAGTGAACTTGGACAGGGGTTTTCACCCCTCCACTTT. The full variable domain, in which reference TRBV2 and TRBJ1-6 provide the parts outside the CDR3, is EPEVTQTPSHQVTQMGQEVILRCVPISNHLYFYWYRQILGQKVEFLVSFYNNEISEKSEIFDDQFSVERPDGSNFTLKIRSTKLEDSAMYFCASSELGQGFSPLHFGNGTRLTVT.

This clone appeared a single time. The rearrangement joins TRBV6-5 to TRBJ2-7, with TRBD2 matching over 8 bases. In germline, CDR1 is MNHEY, CDR2 SVGAGI. The trim removed 2 bases at V and 4 bases at J, leaving 7 bases unmatched. This CDR3 is built from 15 residues. CDR3: CASSYDGTRGYEQYF. DNA of the CDR3: TGTGCCAGCAGTTACGACGGGACTAGGGGGTACGAGCAGTACTTC.

This clone was recorded a few times. This chain uses TRBV30 with TRBJ2-1, with unresolved D. The germline V gene encodes CDR1 GTSNPN and CDR2 SVGIG (reference sequence). Trimming took off 2 bases at V and 5 bases at J, with 16 bases between the two ends. The CDR3 consists of 15 residues. This chain's CDR3 is CAWSKVGLFDNEQFF. The CDR3 region has the DNA TGTGCCTGGAGTAAGGTAGGGTTGTTTGACAATGAGCAGTTCTTC.

The chain links TRBV9 to TRBJ2-5, with a weak D call TRBD1 (6 bases). Germline values: CDR1 SGDLS, CDR2 YYNGEE. V lost 9 bases and J 2 bases, leaving 14 bases between the germline ends. This CDR3 has 13 residues. Written as DNA, the CDR3 is TGTGCCACGTCAAGACAGGAACAAGAGACCCAGTACTTC. Residues: CATSRQEQETQYF.

V is TRBV6-4 and J is TRBJ1-1; 7 positions agree with TRBD1. This CDR3 region has 15 residues. The germline V gene has CDR1 MRHNA and CDR2 SNTAGT. V gave up 4 bases and J gave up 5 bases; unmatched junction bases: 10. The CDR3 loop reads CASSANRGPRTEAFF. CDR3 nucleotides: TGTGCCAGCAGTGCGAACAGGGGTCCAAGGACTGAAGCTTTCTTT.

The V and J genes are TRBV7-9 and TRBJ1-2; possible D gene TRBD1, 6 bases. With 1 base removed from V and 5 bases from J, the gap between germline ends came to 14 bases. The CDR3 runs 15 residues. Germline loops: CDR1 SEHNR, CDR2 FQNEAQ (reference sequence). The CDR3 nucleotides read TGTGCCAGCAGCTTAGAAACCGGACAGCTTTATGGCTACACCTTC. Its translation is CASSLETGQLYGYTF.

The chain links TRBV7-9 to TRBJ1-1; possibly TRBD1 for D (5 bases). Trimming cost V 2 bases and J 4 bases, with 20 bases left between them. The CDR3 has 17 residues. Germline V gives CDR1 SEHNR, CDR2 FQNEAQ (reference sequence). CDR3 residues: CASSLPRVGVRTTEAFF. DNA for the CDR3: TGTGCCAGCAGCTTACCCAGGGTAGGGGTAAGGACCACTGAAGCTTTCTTT. Full variable domain (remainder filled in from reference TRBV7-9 and TRBJ1-1): DTGVSQNPRHKITKRGQNVTFRCDPISEHNRLYWYRQTLGQGPEFLTYFQNEAQLEKSRLLSDRFSAERPKGSFSTLEIQRTEQGDSAMYLCASSLPRVGVRTTEAFFGQGTRLTVV.

This chain joins TRBV7-9 and TRBJ2-5; TRBD2 might be the D (6 bases). CDR1 is SEHNR and CDR2 is FQNEAQ in the germline V gene (reference sequence). The CDR3 extends over 15 amino acids. Trimming took 4 bases from V and 5 from J, leaving 17 bases between them. The DNA for the CDR3 is TGTGCCAGCAGCTCCGGGACCGCGGGATGGGAGACCCAGTACTTC. This translates into CASSSGTAGWETQYF. The full variable domain, rest sourced from reference TRBV7-9 and TRBJ2-5, is DTGVSQNPRHKITKRGQNVTFRCDPISEHNRLYWYRQTLGQGPEFLTYFQNEAQLEKSRLLSDRFSAERPKGSFSTLEIQRTEQGDSAMYLCASSSGTAGWETQYFGPGTRLLVL.

This chain connects TRBV2 to TRBJ1-5, with D unclear. This CDR3 comprises 14 residues. Germline V lookup: CDR1 SNHLY, CDR2 FYNNEI. V lost 2 bases and J 4 bases, leaving 9 bases between the germline ends. The CDR3 nucleotides are TGTGCCAGCAGTGAATCGTGGGGTAATCAGCCCCAGCATTTT. It specifies CASSESWGNQPQHF.

The V call is TRBV5-5, the J call TRBJ2-7; no clear D gene. The germline gives CDR1 SGHKS, CDR2 YYEKEE (reference sequence). V lost 4 bases and J lost 2, with 7 bases in between. The CDR3 has 12 residues. The CDR3 spells CASSKAAYEQYF. CDR3 nucleotides: TGTGCCAGCAGCAAGGCGGCCTACGAGCAGTACTTC.

V gene TRBV19 combines with J gene TRBJ2-3; D is perhaps TRBD1 (5 bases). Trimming took off 8 bases at V and 0 bases at J, with 12 bases between the two ends. CDR3 length: 14 residues. Per germline, CDR1 LNHDA and CDR2 SQIVND (reference sequence). CDR3: CASRLPGSTDTQYF. The CDR3 DNA sequence: TGTGCCAGTCGCCTTCCAGGGAGCACAGATACGCAGTATTTT.

The chain carries TRBV30 and TRBJ2-1, with 8 positions matching TRBD1. The CDR3 is 15 amino acids. The germline V gene encodes CDR1 GTSNPN and CDR2 SVGIG (reference sequence). The V gene end was trimmed by 1 base and the J gene end by 3 bases; junction bases not matched to a gene: 5. The CDR3, as DNA: TGTGCCTGGAGTGGGGGACAGGTGAGCTACAATGAGCAGTTCTTC. This gives the protein CAWSGGQVSYNEQFF.

The J gene is TRBJ2-1, the V gene TRBV5-1; no reliable D call. V lost 1 base to trimming and J lost 7 bases, with 3 bases between them. The germline CDR1 and CDR2 sequences are SGHRS and YFSETQ. This CDR3 is 11 amino acids long. Here the CDR3 reads CASSLWNEQFF. CDR3 nucleotide sequence: TGCGCCAGCAGCTTGTGGAATGAGCAGTTCTTC.

The count of this clone is one. This rearrangement joins TRBV5-5 to TRBJ1-2, with 7 bases aligning to TRBD1. This CDR3 has 14 residues. Germline-derived CDR1 and CDR2 are SGHKS and YYEKEE (reference sequence). Trimming at V came to 3 bases and at J to 4 bases, leaving 6 bases not matched to a gene. CDR3 sequence reads: CASSWDTGVYGYTF. CDR3 sequence (DNA): TGTGCCAGCAGCTGGGATACAGGGGTCTATGGCTACACCTTC.

The CDR3 is CASSAPQRGQEKRKGYTF. The CDR3 nucleotides are TGTGCCAGCAGCGCACCACAAAGGGGACAGGAGAAGCGTAAGGGCTACACCTTC. The J gene is TRBJ1-2, the V gene TRBV21-1; no DNA check was done on the table's D call, TRBD1. TRBV21-1 is tagged as a pseudogene. The CDR3 covers 18 residues.

The chain joins TRBV15 to TRBJ1-2; possibly TRBD1 for D (6 bases). The CDR3 spans 16 residues. V lost 1 base, J lost 3 bases, and 15 bases lay in between. Germline V CDR1 and CDR2: LNHNV, YYDKDF (reference sequence). The CDR3 reads CATSRGKTGSDYGYTF. CDR3 coding DNA: TGTGCCACCAGCAGAGGGAAAACAGGGTCTGACTATGGCTACACCTTC.